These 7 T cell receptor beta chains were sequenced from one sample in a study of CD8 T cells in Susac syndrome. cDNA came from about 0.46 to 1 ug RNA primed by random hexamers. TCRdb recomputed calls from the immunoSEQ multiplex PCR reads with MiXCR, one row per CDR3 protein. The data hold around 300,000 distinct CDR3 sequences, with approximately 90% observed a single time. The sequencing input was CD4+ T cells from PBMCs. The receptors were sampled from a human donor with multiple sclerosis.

This CDR3 is CASIAGGTNLGGYNEQFF. In DNA form, the CDR3 reads TGTGCCAGTATAGCGGGAGGGACTAACTTAGGGGGTTACAATGAGCAGTTCTTC. The chain couples TRBV5-6 to TRBJ2-1; 11 bases align to TRBD2. Germline V CDR1 and CDR2: SGHDT, YYEEEE. This CDR3 comprises 18 residues. V lost 8 bases and J lost 4; bases outside the gene matches: 17.

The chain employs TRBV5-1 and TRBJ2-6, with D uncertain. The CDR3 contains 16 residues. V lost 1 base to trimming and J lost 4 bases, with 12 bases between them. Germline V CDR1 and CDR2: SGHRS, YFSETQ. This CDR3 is CASSLPLVGGANVLTF. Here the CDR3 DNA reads TGCGCCAGCAGCTTGCCTCTTGTTGGAGGGGCCAACGTCCTGACTTTC.

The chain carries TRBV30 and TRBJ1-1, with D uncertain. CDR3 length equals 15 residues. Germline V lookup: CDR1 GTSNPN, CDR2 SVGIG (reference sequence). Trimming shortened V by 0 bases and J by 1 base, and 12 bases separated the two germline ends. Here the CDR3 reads CAWSVLQPWNTEAFF. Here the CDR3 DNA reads TGTGCCTGGAGTGTACTTCAGCCATGGAACACTGAAGCTTTCTTT.

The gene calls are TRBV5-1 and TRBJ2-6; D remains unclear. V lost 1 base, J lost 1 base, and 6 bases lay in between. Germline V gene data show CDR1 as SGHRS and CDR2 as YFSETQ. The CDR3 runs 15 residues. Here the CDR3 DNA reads TGCGCCAGCAGCTTGCTTCGATCTGGGGCCAACGTCCTGACTTTC. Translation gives CASSLLRSGANVLTF.

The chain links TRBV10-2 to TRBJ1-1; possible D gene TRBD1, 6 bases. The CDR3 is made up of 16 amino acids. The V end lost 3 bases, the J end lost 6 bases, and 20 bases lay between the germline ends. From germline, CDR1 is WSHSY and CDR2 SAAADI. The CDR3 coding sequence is TGCGCCAGCAGTGACGGGGGGCGGGGGACGTTCGCTGAAGCTTTCTTT. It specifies CASSDGGRGTFAEAFF.

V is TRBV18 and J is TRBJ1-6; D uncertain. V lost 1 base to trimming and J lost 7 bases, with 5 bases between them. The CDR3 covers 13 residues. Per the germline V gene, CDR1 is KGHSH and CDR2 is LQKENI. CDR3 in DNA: TGTGCCAGCTCACCACTGGAAAATTCACCCCTCCACTTT. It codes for CASSPLENSPLHF.

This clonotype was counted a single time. The CDR3 region has the DNA TGTGCCAGTAGTATTGGCACAAAGGGTGGTAGCAATCAGCCCCAGCATTTT. Residues: CASSIGTKGGSNQPQHF. This sequence joins TRBV19 and TRBJ1-5; D gene ambiguous. Trimming stripped 3 bases from V and 0 bases from J, with 15 bases between. CDR1 is LNHDA, CDR2 SQIVND, per germline (reference sequence). The CDR3 is 17 amino acids.